Listed below are T cell receptor beta chains from one sample, sequenced in a study of blood T cell repertoires in COVID-19. Assay: immunoSEQ multiplex PCR; the TCRdb copy retains only in-frame clones and omits some. The top ten clones hold around 5% of a sample with about 210,000 clones, more than 75% of them seen once. The material sequenced was peripheral blood. Receptors originate from a woman older than 75 with acute or convalescent COVID-19. The CDR3 runs from the conserved cysteine through the conserved F or W. The order of the fields is CDR3 DNA, CDR3 protein, clone size, J gene, D gene, V gene. A D gene is named only where the DNA matches it firmly. Clone sizes are given selectively: once, few, many, or a class where the clone is expanded.

CDR3nt: TGTGCCAGCAGCCAAGGGATTCAAGGCGGGAGAGGTGAGCAGTTCTTC
CDR3aa: CASSQGIQGGRGEQFF
abundance: NA
j_gene: TRBJ2-1
d_gene: TRBD2
v_gene: TRBV4-2

CDR3nt: TGTGCCAGCAGGGGGACAGGGTCTTCGCCTGGCTACACCTTC
CDR3aa: CASRGTGSSPGYTF
abundance: NA
j_gene: TRBJ1-2
d_gene: TRBD1
v_gene: TRBV9

CDR3nt: TGTGCCAGCAGCCCGAGGGACAGGCAGAATTCACCCCTCCACTTT
CDR3aa: CASSPRDRQNSPLHF
abundance: NA
j_gene: TRBJ1-6
d_gene: TRBD1
v_gene: TRBV5-6

CDR3nt: TGCAGTGCGGGACACGGCTACGAGCAGTACTTC
CDR3aa: CSAGHGYEQYF
abundance: NA
j_gene: TRBJ2-7
d_gene: NA
v_gene: TRBV20-1

CDR3nt: TGTGCCAGCAGCCCGGACGGTGGAGGGGCTTTCTTT
CDR3aa: CASSPDGGGAFF
abundance: NA
j_gene: TRBJ1-1
d_gene: NA
v_gene: TRBV7-2

CDR3nt: TGTGCCAGCAGCTCGCAACAGGGGGACCGTGGCTACACCTTC
CDR3aa: CASSSQQGDRGYTF
abundance: NA
j_gene: TRBJ1-2
d_gene: TRBD1
v_gene: TRBV7-8

CDR3nt: TGTGCCAGCAGTGAATTTGACACAGAGCAGTACTTC
CDR3aa: CASSEFDTEQYF
abundance: NA
j_gene: TRBJ2-7
d_gene: NA
v_gene: TRBV25-1

CDR3nt: TGTGCCAGCAGTGGTGGGGGGTCTGGCAATCAGCCCCAGCATTTT
CDR3aa: CASSGGGSGNQPQHF
abundance: NA
j_gene: TRBJ1-5
d_gene: NA
v_gene: TRBV6-6

CDR3nt: TGTGCCATCAGTGAGTCGACGGGGACAGGGGGAGGCTACACCTTC
CDR3aa: CAISESTGTGGGYTF
abundance: NA
j_gene: TRBJ1-2
d_gene: TRBD1
v_gene: TRBV10-3

CDR3nt: TGTGCCAGCAGCTTAGAGGGACGAGCGGGTGAAGCTTTCTTT
CDR3aa: CASSLEGRAGEAFF
abundance: NA
j_gene: TRBJ1-1
d_gene: NA
v_gene: TRBV11-2

CDR3nt: TGTGCCAGCAGCTTAGCGGCCTCAGGGGGAAACACCATATATTTT
CDR3aa: CASSLAASGGNTIYF
abundance: NA
j_gene: TRBJ1-3
d_gene: NA
v_gene: TRBV7-2

CDR3nt: TGTGCCAGCAGTCGACAGGGCCGCCTAAATTCACCCCTCCACTTT
CDR3aa: CASSRQGRLNSPLHF
abundance: NA
j_gene: TRBJ1-6
d_gene: TRBD1
v_gene: TRBV7-8

CDR3nt: TGTGCCAGCTCCCATCGGGGGAGGGGGAACCAAGAGACCCAGTACTTC
CDR3aa: CASSHRGRGNQETQYF
abundance: once
j_gene: TRBJ2-5
d_gene: NA
v_gene: TRBV28

CDR3nt: TGTGCCAGCAGCAACCGACTAGCGGGAGGGCCGATCGAGCAGTACTTC
CDR3aa: CASSNRLAGGPIEQYF
abundance: NA
j_gene: TRBJ2-7
d_gene: TRBD2
v_gene: TRBV3-1/TRBV3-2

CDR3nt: TGCGCCAGCAGCCCCACTGACAGGAATGAAAAACTGTTTTTT
CDR3aa: CASSPTDRNEKLFF
abundance: NA
j_gene: TRBJ1-4
d_gene: NA
v_gene: TRBV5-1

CDR3nt: TGCAGCGTCCAGGGACTGTTAGCTAATGAAAAACTGTTTTTT
CDR3aa: CSVQGLLANEKLFF
abundance: NA
j_gene: TRBJ1-4
d_gene: NA
v_gene: TRBV29-1

CDR3nt: TGTGCCAGTAGTCCACGGGGAGGGAACACAGATACGCAGTATTTT
CDR3aa: CASSPRGGNTDTQYF
abundance: NA
j_gene: TRBJ2-3
d_gene: TRBD2
v_gene: TRBV19

CDR3nt: TGTGCCAGCTCACCGACACTAGCGGGAGGATCGAATGAGCAGTTCTTC
CDR3aa: CASSPTLAGGSNEQFF
abundance: NA
j_gene: TRBJ2-1
d_gene: TRBD2
v_gene: TRBV18

CDR3nt: TGTGCCAGCAGTTTTCGGAGCAAGGGGGCGCGCGGAAAACTGTTTTTT
CDR3aa: CASSFRSKGARGKLFF
abundance: NA
j_gene: TRBJ1-4
d_gene: TRBD1
v_gene: TRBV28

CDR3nt: TGTGCCAGCAGCCGGCCGGGGGGGAACTATGGCTACACCTTC
CDR3aa: CASSRPGGNYGYTF
abundance: NA
j_gene: TRBJ1-2
d_gene: NA
v_gene: TRBV5-6

CDR3nt: TGCGCCAGCAGCCCAGGGCCCGCCTACGAGCAGTACTTC
CDR3aa: CASSPGPAYEQYF
abundance: NA
j_gene: TRBJ2-7
d_gene: NA
v_gene: TRBV5-1

CDR3nt: TGTGCCAGCAGCTTGGACTTCGGCCAGTCGGGCGGGAACTATGGCTACACCTTC
CDR3aa: CASSLDFGQSGGNYGYTF
abundance: NA
j_gene: TRBJ1-2
d_gene: NA
v_gene: TRBV5-4

CDR3nt: TGCGCCAGCAGCGTCCTAGGACAGGGTACTGGGGCCAACGTCCTGACTTTC
CDR3aa: CASSVLGQGTGANVLTF
abundance: NA
j_gene: TRBJ2-6
d_gene: TRBD1
v_gene: TRBV5-1

CDR3nt: TGTGCCGGAGGGACAGGGGAGAACACTGAAGCTTTCTTT
CDR3aa: CAGGTGENTEAFF
abundance: NA
j_gene: TRBJ1-1
d_gene: TRBD1
v_gene: TRBV2

CDR3nt: TGTGCCTGGAGTGCGAGGGGGCTTGGGGCCAACGTCCTGACTTTC
CDR3aa: CAWSARGLGANVLTF
abundance: NA
j_gene: TRBJ2-6
d_gene: TRBD1
v_gene: TRBV30

CDR3nt: TGTGCCAGCAGCTTATCGGTTAGCCACGAGCAGTACTTC
CDR3aa: CASSLSVSHEQYF
abundance: NA
j_gene: TRBJ2-7
d_gene: NA
v_gene: TRBV11-3

CDR3nt: TGTGCCAGCATGGGGACTAGCGGGTCCCCCTCCTCCTACAATGAGCAGTTCTTC
CDR3aa: CASMGTSGSPSSYNEQFF
abundance: once
j_gene: TRBJ2-1
d_gene: TRBD2
v_gene: TRBV2

CDR3nt: TGCGCCAGCAGCGCCGTAGGGGGAGGCAATCAGCCCCAGCATTTT
CDR3aa: CASSAVGGGNQPQHF
abundance: NA
j_gene: TRBJ1-5
d_gene: NA
v_gene: TRBV5-1

CDR3nt: TGTGCCAGCTCACCTACTAGCAACCAAGAGACCCAGTACTTC
CDR3aa: CASSPTSNQETQYF
abundance: NA
j_gene: TRBJ2-5
d_gene: NA
v_gene: TRBV18

CDR3nt: TGTGCCAGCAGAACAGGGGGCCGCACTGAAGCTTTCTTT
CDR3aa: CASRTGGRTEAFF
abundance: NA
j_gene: TRBJ1-1
d_gene: TRBD1
v_gene: TRBV6-5

CDR3nt: TGTGCCAGCAGTTACGACAGGGGGCGAGGGACTGAAGCTTTCTTT
CDR3aa: CASSYDRGRGTEAFF
abundance: few
j_gene: TRBJ1-1
d_gene: TRBD1
v_gene: TRBV6-6

CDR3nt: TGTGCCAGTAAGACCGTACTAGCGGGAGTGGCAAATGAGCAGTTCTTC
CDR3aa: CASKTVLAGVANEQFF
abundance: NA
j_gene: TRBJ2-1
d_gene: TRBD2
v_gene: TRBV19

CDR3nt: TGTGCCAGCAGCTTCTATAGCGGGAGTAGAGAGACCCAGTACTTC
CDR3aa: CASSFYSGSRETQYF
abundance: NA
j_gene: TRBJ2-5
d_gene: TRBD2
v_gene: TRBV7-2

CDR3nt: TGTGCCAGCAGCGTAGTACCTCAGGAAGGGGATAATGAAAAACTGTTTTTT
CDR3aa: CASSVVPQEGDNEKLFF
abundance: NA
j_gene: TRBJ1-4
d_gene: NA
v_gene: TRBV9

CDR3nt: TGTGCCAGCAGCGGAACAGGGGCCAGCACAGATACGCAGTATTTT
CDR3aa: CASSGTGASTDTQYF
abundance: NA
j_gene: TRBJ2-3
d_gene: TRBD1
v_gene: TRBV2

CDR3nt: TGTGCCAGCAGCTTATATCCGACCGGGGGGGGCTACACCTTC
CDR3aa: CASSLYPTGGGYTF
abundance: once
j_gene: TRBJ1-2
d_gene: NA
v_gene: TRBV7-3

CDR3nt: TGTGCCAGCAGCTTAACTAGCGGGAGCCTGAATGAGCAGTTCTTC
CDR3aa: CASSLTSGSLNEQFF
abundance: many
j_gene: TRBJ2-1
d_gene: TRBD2
v_gene: TRBV7-2

CDR3nt: TGTGCCAGTAGTACAGGCGGGGCAGCCAGTAATGGCTACACCTTC
CDR3aa: CASSTGGAASNGYTF
abundance: NA
j_gene: TRBJ1-2
d_gene: NA
v_gene: TRBV19

CDR3nt: TGCGCCAGCAGCTTGGGGGCCTCCGGGACTATCTCCTACAATGAGCAGTTCTTC
CDR3aa: CASSLGASGTISYNEQFF
abundance: NA
j_gene: TRBJ2-1
d_gene: TRBD2
v_gene: TRBV5-1

CDR3nt: TGTGCCAGCAGCTATGGACAGCGAAACACCATATATTTT
CDR3aa: CASSYGQRNTIYF
abundance: once
j_gene: TRBJ1-3
d_gene: NA
v_gene: TRBV11-2

CDR3nt: TGTGCCAGTAGTATAGCCCGGACAGGGGGCATCGATGAGCAGTTCTTC
CDR3aa: CASSIARTGGIDEQFF
abundance: NA
j_gene: TRBJ2-1
d_gene: TRBD1
v_gene: TRBV19

CDR3nt: TGTGCCAGTACCATTCCGGACATCGAAGGAGGAAACACCATATATTTT
CDR3aa: CASTIPDIEGGNTIYF
abundance: NA
j_gene: TRBJ1-3
d_gene: NA
v_gene: TRBV19

CDR3nt: TGTGCCAGCAGGCGGGGACTTAGCACAGATACGCAGTATTTT
CDR3aa: CASRRGLSTDTQYF
abundance: NA
j_gene: TRBJ2-3
d_gene: NA
v_gene: TRBV7-2

CDR3nt: TGTGCCAGCAGTTCCCTTGACAGGCTGTATGGCTACACCTTC
CDR3aa: CASSSLDRLYGYTF
abundance: few
j_gene: TRBJ1-2
d_gene: NA
v_gene: TRBV27

CDR3nt: TGTGCCAGCAGTTTATTACTTTATGGCTACACCTTC
CDR3aa: CASSLLLYGYTF
abundance: NA
j_gene: TRBJ1-2
d_gene: NA
v_gene: TRBV28